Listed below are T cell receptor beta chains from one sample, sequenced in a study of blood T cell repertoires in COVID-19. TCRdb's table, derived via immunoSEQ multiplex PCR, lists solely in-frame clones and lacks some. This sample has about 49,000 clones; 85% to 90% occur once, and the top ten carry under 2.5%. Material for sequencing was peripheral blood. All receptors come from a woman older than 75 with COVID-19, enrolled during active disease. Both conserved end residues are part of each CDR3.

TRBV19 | CASPVEGPYNSPLHF
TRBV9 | CASSVDGANTGELFF
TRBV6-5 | CASRQRESYEQYF
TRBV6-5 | CASSYSGTVYEQYF
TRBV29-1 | CSVIPSGQPQHF
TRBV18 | CASSQGTGGRDEQFF
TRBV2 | CASSEPGQGVYEQYF
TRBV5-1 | CASSRGGDRSSFGNTIYF
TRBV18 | CASSPWTPGSNNSPLHF
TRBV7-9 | CASSAGGAIFPDTQYF
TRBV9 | CASSVSEQETQYF
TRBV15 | CATSTDRGSLAGANVLTF
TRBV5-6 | CASSPPGQASYEQYF